This T cell receptor (beta chain) was recovered during a study of T cell clonality in common variable immunodeficiency. There are many counts of this clone. Its antigen remains unidentified. Diagnosis required reduced IgG, IgA and/or IgM with specific antibody deficiency. Blood samples were heparinized, about 4.5 to 9 ml per donor. The study, taken as a whole, reports: Reportedly, TCR beta sequences from common variable immunodeficiency showed fewer deletions and N-nucleotide insertions. Fewer TCRbeta clones were shared among CVID subjects than controls. Compared with healthy controls, CVID subjects showed increased TCRbeta clonality, mostly in about a third.

Only in-frame clones appear in the TCRdb table, and some are missing; sequencing was by immunoSEQ multiplex PCR. The specimen has some 25,000 clones, none found just once. The sequenced material came from peripheral blood mononuclear cells. This TCR was recovered from a human donor with common variable immunodeficiency.

The part of the CDR3 DNA that was read is TGTGCCAGCAGCTTAGGCTCCGGGACTAGTGATGAG. Encoded protein: CASSLGSGTSDE. The full CDR3 protein is CASSLGSGTSDEQFF. This chain uses TRBV13 with TRBJ2-1; 8 bases are shared with TRBD2. From the germline J gene comes the end of the CDR3, since the read stops 3 residues before it. The ends lost 0 bases at V and 8 bases at J; junction bases unmatched: 6. Germline lookup yields CDR1 PRHDT and CDR2 FYEKMQ (reference sequence). This CDR3 comprises 15 residues.